The 12 T cell receptor beta chains presented below share a single source sample, sequenced in a study of HIV-infected patients and healthy controls. Antiretroviral therapy had run roughly three months, about 14 weeks, before follow-up blood collection. All unsorted peripheral T cells were captured because whole blood was used without fractionation. Alpha and beta constant-region primers primed reverse transcription of around 500 ng RNA. Each of the alpha and beta chains got its own library through chain-specific third strand synthesis with indices. TCRdb independently ran MiXCR on the 5' RACE reads; one entry per CDR3 protein. Here the sample spans 5,000 to 7,000 distinct CDR3 sequences, about 8.7% being singletons. The sample here was blood, taken during antiretroviral therapy. These receptors were collected from an adult with HIV infection.

Sample share makes this clonotype medium-sized. This rearrangement joins TRBV7-3 to TRBJ2-1, with TRBD2 matching 10 bases. The germline V gene encodes CDR1 SGHTA and CDR2 FQGTGA. Trimming removed 4 bases from V and 7 bases from J; junction bases left unmatched: 13. The CDR3 has 17 residues. CDR3 in DNA: TGTGCCAGCAGCTCCGCCCCCCTAGCGGGAGTAGCTAATGAGCAGTTCTTC. It translates to CASSSAPLAGVANEQFF.

This clonotype was seen only a few times. The chain uses TRBV29-1 and TRBJ1-1; maybe TRBD1 (5 bases). CDR3 length equals 14 residues. V lost 8 bases, J lost 0 bases, and 16 bases lay in between. Germline CDR1 and CDR2: SQVTM and ANQGSEA. The CDR3, as DNA: TGCAGCTGCATCCGTGGGACCATGAACACTGAAGCTTTCTTT. The encoded protein is CSCIRGTMNTEAFF.

Sample share makes this clonotype medium-sized (0.01 to 0.1%). CDR3 protein: CASSSPGLGKETQYF. The CDR3 nucleotides read TGTGCCAGCAGCTCCCCGGGCCTTGGGAAAGAGACCCAGTACTTC. The chain links TRBV5-4 to TRBJ2-5; D is unresolved. Germline V gene data show CDR1 as SGHNT and CDR2 as YYREEE (reference sequence). V lost 3 bases to trimming and J lost 3 bases, with 15 bases between them. The CDR3 runs 15 residues. The complete variable domain, with remaining parts taken from reference TRBV5-4 and TRBJ2-5, reads ETGVTQSPTHLIKTRGQQVTLRCSSQSGHNTVSWYQQALGQGPQFIFQYYREEENGRGNFPPRFSGLQFPNYSSELNVNALELDDSALYLCASSSPGLGKETQYFGPGTRLLVL.

This clonotype has only a few counts. This rearrangement joins TRBV20-1 to TRBJ2-1; 9 nucleotides agree with TRBD2. The length of the CDR3 is 15 residues. Losses at the gene ends were 6 bases for V and 4 bases for J; bases not matched to a gene: 10. Germline-derived CDR1 and CDR2 are DFQATT and SNEGSKA (reference sequence). The CDR3 DNA is TGCAGTGCAGACAAGACGACTAGCGGTTACAATGAGCAGTTCTTC. Its translation: CSADKTTSGYNEQFF.

This clonotype was seen repeatedly, ten times or more. J is TRBJ1-1 and V is TRBV10-3; 10 bases fit TRBD1. After removal of 4 bases from V and 0 bases from J, the junction contained 8 bases not matched to a gene. Germline loops: CDR1 ENHRY, CDR2 SYGVKD. This CDR3 spans 17 amino acids. In DNA form, the CDR3 reads TGTGCCATCAGTGTAGGGACAGGGGCAAGCCTGAACACTGAAGCTTTCTTT. Protein sequence: CAISVGTGASLNTEAFF.

Sample share makes this clonotype medium-sized. This chain links TRBV12-3 or TRBV12-4 with TRBJ1-5, with TRBD1 matching 7 bases. Trimming at V came to 6 bases and at J to 5 bases, leaving 7 bases not matched to a gene. CDR3 length: 14 residues. For the CDR3, the DNA is TGTGCCAGCAGGCCCCAGGGGGAGTATCAGCCCCAGCATTTT. Translation: CASRPQGEYQPQHF.

Within the sample, this clonotype is large. This chain connects TRBV20-1 to TRBJ2-5; D gene ambiguous. The length of the CDR3 is 15 residues. V was shortened by 0 bases and J by 1 base, with 12 bases between the two germline ends. Per germline, CDR1 DFQATT and CDR2 SNEGSKA (reference sequence). The CDR3 loop reads CSARDILVAQETQYF. The CDR3 nucleotides read TGCAGTGCTAGAGATATCTTGGTAGCCCAAGAGACCCAGTACTTC.

By sample share, this clonotype is medium-sized. The V gene is TRBV3-1, the J gene TRBJ2-6; a weak D match, TRBD2 (5 bases). The germline V gene has CDR1 LGHDT and CDR2 YNNKEL (reference sequence). This CDR3 has 15 amino acids. The ends were cut back, 1 base at V and 5 bases at J, with 9 bases in the middle. This CDR3 reads CASSQGESRANVLTF. The DNA for the CDR3 is TGTGCCAGCAGCCAAGGGGAGTCAAGGGCCAACGTCCTGACTTTC.

This clonotype occurred many times. The rearrangement joins TRBV12-3 or TRBV12-4 to TRBJ1-1; TRBD1 agrees at 7 bases. The CDR3 spans 13 residues. J was trimmed by 8 bases and V by 0 bases; bases with no gene match: 3. This CDR3 is CASSLALDREAFF. The CDR3 nucleotides read TGTGCCAGCAGTTTAGCTCTGGACAGGGAAGCTTTCTTT.

This chain links TRBV6-5 with TRBJ1-4, with D perhaps matching TRBD1 (5 bases). V lost 8 bases to trimming and J lost 8 bases, with 21 bases between them. The CDR3 has 15 amino acids. Germline CDR1 MNHEY, CDR2 SVGAGI. The CDR3 sequence is CASGLGQTLVEKLFF. The DNA of the CDR3 is TGTGCCAGCGGCCTGGGGCAGACCCTTGTCGAAAAACTGTTTTTT.

This clonotype was counted at least ten times. The chain has TRBV2 and TRBJ2-1, with 10 bases lining up with TRBD1. Germline V gives CDR1 SNHLY, CDR2 FYNNEI. Trimming took 7 bases from V and 8 from J; bases not matched to a gene: 14. The CDR3 has 16 amino acids. In nucleotides, the CDR3 is TGTGCCAGCACCGACCAGGGACAGGGGTTAGTAGATGAGCAGTTCTTC. It is translated as CASTDQGQGLVDEQFF.

The genes are TRBV20-1 and TRBJ1-1; the D is unclear. Looked up from germline, CDR1 is DFQATT and CDR2 is SNEGSKA (reference sequence). Trimming cost V 4 bases and J 2 bases, with 11 bases left between them. The CDR3 totals 13 residues. The CDR3 DNA reads as TGCAGTGCTACCCCACAGAAAAACACTGAAGCTTTCTTT. It is translated as CSATPQKNTEAFF.